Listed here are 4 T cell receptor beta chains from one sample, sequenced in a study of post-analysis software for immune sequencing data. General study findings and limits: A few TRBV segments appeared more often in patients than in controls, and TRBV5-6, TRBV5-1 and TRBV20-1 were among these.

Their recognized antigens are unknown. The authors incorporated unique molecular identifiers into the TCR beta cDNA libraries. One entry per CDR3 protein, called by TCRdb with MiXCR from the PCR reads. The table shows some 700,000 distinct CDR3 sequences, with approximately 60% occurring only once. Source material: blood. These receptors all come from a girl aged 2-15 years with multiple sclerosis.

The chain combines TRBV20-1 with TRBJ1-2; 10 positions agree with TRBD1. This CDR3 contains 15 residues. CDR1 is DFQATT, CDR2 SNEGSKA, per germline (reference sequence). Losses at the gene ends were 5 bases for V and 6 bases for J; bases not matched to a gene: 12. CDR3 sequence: CSAPAWGQGKDGYTF. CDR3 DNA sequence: TGCAGTGCTCCCGCCTGGGGACAGGGGAAGGATGGCTACACCTTC.

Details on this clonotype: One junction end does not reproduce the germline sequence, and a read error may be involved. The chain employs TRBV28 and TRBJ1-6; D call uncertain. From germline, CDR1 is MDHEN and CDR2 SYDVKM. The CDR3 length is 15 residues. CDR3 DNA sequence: TGTGCCAGCAGTCAACGGCCCGGCGGTAATTCACCTCTCCACTTT. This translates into CASSQRPGGNSPLHF.

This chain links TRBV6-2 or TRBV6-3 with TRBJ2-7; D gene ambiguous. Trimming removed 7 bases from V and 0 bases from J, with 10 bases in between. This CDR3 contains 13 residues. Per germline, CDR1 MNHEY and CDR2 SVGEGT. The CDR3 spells CASTAAHSYEQYF. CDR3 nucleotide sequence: TGTGCCAGCACCGCTGCGCACTCCTACGAGCAGTACTTC.

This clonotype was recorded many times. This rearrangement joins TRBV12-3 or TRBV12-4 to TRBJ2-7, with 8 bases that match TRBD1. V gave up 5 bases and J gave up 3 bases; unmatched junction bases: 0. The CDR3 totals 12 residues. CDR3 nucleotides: TGTGCCAGCAGTACAGGGGGCTACGAGCAGTACTTC. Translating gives CASSTGGYEQYF.